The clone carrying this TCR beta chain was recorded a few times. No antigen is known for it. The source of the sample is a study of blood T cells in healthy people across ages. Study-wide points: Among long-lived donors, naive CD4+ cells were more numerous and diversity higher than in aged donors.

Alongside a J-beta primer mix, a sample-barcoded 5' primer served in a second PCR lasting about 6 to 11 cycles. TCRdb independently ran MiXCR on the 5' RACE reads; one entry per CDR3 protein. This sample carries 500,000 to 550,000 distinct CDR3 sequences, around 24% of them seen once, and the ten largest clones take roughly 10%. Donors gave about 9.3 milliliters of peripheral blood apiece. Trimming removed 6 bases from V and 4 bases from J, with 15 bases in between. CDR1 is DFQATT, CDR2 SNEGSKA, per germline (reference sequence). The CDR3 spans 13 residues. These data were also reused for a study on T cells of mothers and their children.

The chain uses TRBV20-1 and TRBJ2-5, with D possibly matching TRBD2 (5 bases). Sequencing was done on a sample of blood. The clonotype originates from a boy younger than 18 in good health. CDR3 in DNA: TGCAGTGCAGTACGGCTAGCCCCAGAGACCCAGTACTTC. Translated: CSAVRLAPETQYF.